The clone carrying this T cell receptor beta chain occurred a few times. Its specificity is not known. The sample originates from a study of human T cells and chemical hapten exposure. Broader study findings: In the PT1 data, expanded TCR counts showed a positive correlation with patch test score. TCRs exceeding a frequency of 1 in 1000 stayed unchanged under DPC sensitization.

As the library was built, unique molecular identifiers were attached to individual cDNA molecules. One entry per CDR3 protein, called by TCRdb with MiXCR from the RACE reads. This table has roughly 260,000 distinct CDR3 sequences, about 8.6% appearing once. Time point noted: pre-sensitization, week 0. The treatment here: therapeutic diphenylcyclopropenone sensitization with weekly scalp DPC. Donors were 18 to 70-year-old alopecia patients suitable for DPC. V was clipped by 3 bases and J by 8 bases, with 5 bases between them. Germline V gives CDR1 ENHRY, CDR2 SYGVKD. This CDR3 is built from 11 residues.

The sequencing used whole blood, collected in connection with sensitization to the hapten diphenylcyclopropenone (DPC). The sequence came from a woman aged 40 to 50 with alopecia areata. Some clones in this sample may be carry-over from other donors' samples. J is TRBJ2-1 and V is TRBV10-3; D gene uncertain. Written as DNA, the CDR3 is TGTGCCATCAGTGATCGCTATGAGCAGTTCTTC. This encodes CAISDRYEQFF.